This T cell receptor beta chain is drawn from a study of immune evolution from preneoplasia to lung adenocarcinoma. Study outcomes and limitations: Top clone frequencies peaked in normal lung, apparently declining through invasive adenocarcinoma.

Here immunoSEQ multiplex PCR was the method, and the copy in TCRdb shows in-frame clones only, minus some. The table shows fewer than 7,000 clones, with 76% occurring only once. Premalignant or tumor cells were enriched by macro-dissection after pathologic assessment. Trimming at V came to 6 bases and at J to 4 bases, leaving 13 bases not matched to a gene. Germline CDR1 reads MNHEY; CDR2 reads SMNVEV (reference sequence). This CDR3 contains 17 residues. A word on this clone: As yet, its antigen is unknown.

V gene TRBV27 combines with J gene TRBJ1-1, with TRBD1 matching over 11 bases. The sequence derives from a person between 70 and 80 years old with lung adenocarcinoma. The sequencing input was FFPE minimally invasive lung adenocarcinoma tissue. DNA for the CDR3: TGTGCCAGCAGGACCTCGGGGACAGGGGGAGGTGGCACTGAAGCTTTCTTT. Its protein is CASRTSGTGGGGTEAFF.